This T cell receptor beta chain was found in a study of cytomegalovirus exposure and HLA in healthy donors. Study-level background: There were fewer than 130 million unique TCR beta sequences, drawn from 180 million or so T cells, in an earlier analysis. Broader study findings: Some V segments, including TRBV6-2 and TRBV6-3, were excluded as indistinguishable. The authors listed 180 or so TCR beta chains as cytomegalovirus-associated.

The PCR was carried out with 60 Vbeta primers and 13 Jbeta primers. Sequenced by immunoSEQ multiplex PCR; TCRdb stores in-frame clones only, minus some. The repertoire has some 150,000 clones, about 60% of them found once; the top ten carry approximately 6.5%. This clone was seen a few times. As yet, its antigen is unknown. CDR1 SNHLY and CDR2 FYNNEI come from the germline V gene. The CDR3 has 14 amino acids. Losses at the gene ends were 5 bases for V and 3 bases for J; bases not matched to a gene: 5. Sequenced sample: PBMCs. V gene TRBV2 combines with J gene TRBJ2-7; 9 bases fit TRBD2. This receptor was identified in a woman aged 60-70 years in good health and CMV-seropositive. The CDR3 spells CASSFSGSSYEQYF. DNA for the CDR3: TGTGCCAGCAGTTTTAGCGGGAGCAGCTACGAGCAGTACTTC.